This entry lists 8 T cell receptor beta chains sequenced from one sample in a study of control samples from healthy donors and cancer patients. Profiled with immunoSEQ multiplex PCR; TCRdb holds only in-frame clones, not every one. Seen here are 75,000 to 90,000 clones, roughly nine tenths observed once, and the top ten hold approximately 9.4%. Sequencing input: PBMCs. Receptors were obtained from a woman between 50 and 59 years old with colorectal cancer.

The V gene is TRBV21-1, the J gene TRBJ2-2; the tabulated D call, TRBD2, remains unverified against the DNA. TRBV21-1 constitutes a pseudogene. CDR3 length: 16 residues. For the CDR3, the DNA is TGTGCCAGCAGCATTAGCGGGGGGGCGCGCACCGGGGAGCTGTTTTTT. This translates into CASSISGGARTGELFF.

This clone was found once. This rearrangement joins TRBV5-1 to TRBJ2-7; possibly TRBD1 for D (6 bases). This CDR3 contains 16 residues. Per the germline V gene, CDR1 is SGHRS and CDR2 is YFSETQ. The V end lost 0 bases, the J end lost 3 bases, and 16 bases lay between the germline ends. CDR3 bases: TGCGCCAGCAGCTTGGCGGTATGGACAGTAAGCTACGAGCAGTACGTC. Translation: CASSLAVWTVSYEQYV.

The rearrangement joins TRBV5-4 to TRBJ2-1; weak D call: TRBD1 (6 bases). The length of the CDR3 is 13 residues. Germline assignment: CDR1 SGHNT and CDR2 YYREEE (reference sequence). Trimming stripped 1 base from V and 7 bases from J, with 9 bases between. DNA of the CDR3: TGTGCCAGCAGCTTGACAGGGCAGAATGAGCAGTTCTTC. Amino acid sequence: CASSLTGQNEQFF. The complete variable domain, with remaining parts taken from reference TRBV5-4 and TRBJ2-1, reads ETGVTQSPTHLIKTRGQQVTLRCSSQSGHNTVSWYQQALGQGPQFIFQYYREEENGRGNFPPRFSGLQFPNYSSELNVNALELDDSALYLCASSLTGQNEQFFGPGTRLTVL.

J is TRBJ2-3 and V is TRBV2; TRBD2 might be the D (7 bases). The germline gives CDR1 SNHLY, CDR2 FYNNEI. Trimming pared 6 bases from V and 3 bases from J, leaving 13 bases between. CDR3 length: 14 amino acids. CDR3 sequence (DNA): TGTGCCAGCAGGGCACAGGGAGGGACAGATACGCAGTATTTT. This translates into CASRAQGGTDTQYF.

A few counts support this clone. The chain employs TRBV10-3 and TRBJ1-5; D is ambiguous. CDR3 length: 14 amino acids. V gave up 0 bases and J gave up 6 bases, with 9 bases separating them. From germline, CDR1 is ENHRY and CDR2 SYGVKD. In nucleotides, the CDR3 is TGTGCCATCAGTGAGTCCTGGGGAAGTCAGCCCCAGCATTTT. This encodes CAISESWGSQPQHF.

This rearrangement joins TRBV9 to TRBJ2-3, with 8 bases that match TRBD2. The V segment lost 1 base and the J segment 2 bases; nucleotides outside the gene matches: 6. The CDR3 has 16 amino acids. The germline CDR1 and CDR2 sequences are SGDLS and YYNGEE. As DNA, the CDR3 is TGTGCCAGCAGCGTAATGGCGGGGGGACTCACAGATACGCAGTATTTT. It yields the protein CASSVMAGGLTDTQYF.

The chain recombines TRBV5-1 with TRBJ2-3, with TRBD2 matching over 12 bases. Germline V gene sequence: CDR1 SGHRS, CDR2 YFSETQ. Germline trimming cut 1 base from V and 4 bases from J; bases unmatched to any gene: 7. The CDR3 runs to 17 residues. CDR3 in DNA: TGCGCCAGCAGCTTGTTTCTGACTAGCGGGGGAGCAGATACGCAGTATTTT. It specifies CASSLFLTSGGADTQYF.

This clone was seen a handful of times. This rearrangement joins TRBV18 to TRBJ1-4, with no clear D. V gave up 4 bases and J gave up 4 bases, with 10 bases separating them. Germline-derived CDR1 and CDR2 are KGHSH and LQKENI. The length of the CDR3 is 14 residues. In nucleotides, the CDR3 is TGTGCCAGCTCACGTACAGCTATTAATGAAAAACTGTTTTTT. As protein: CASSRTAINEKLFF.